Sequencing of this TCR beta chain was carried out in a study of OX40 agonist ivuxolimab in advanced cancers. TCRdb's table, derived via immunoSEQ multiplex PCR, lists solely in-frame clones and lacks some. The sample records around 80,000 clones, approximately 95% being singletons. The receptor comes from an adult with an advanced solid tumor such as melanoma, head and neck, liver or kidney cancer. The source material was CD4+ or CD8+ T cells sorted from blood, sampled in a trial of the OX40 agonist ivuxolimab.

CDR3 sequence reads: CASSSPSRSGYGYTF. As DNA, the CDR3 is TGTGCCAGCAGTTCCCCTTCTCGGTCGGGGTATGGCTACACCTTC. V gene TRBV27 combines with J gene TRBJ1-2, with D hard to call. CDR1 and CDR2 (germline): MNHEY, SMNVEV (reference sequence). V was clipped by 4 bases and J by 5 bases, with 17 bases between them. The CDR3 covers 15 residues.